These 2 T cell receptor beta chains originate from one sample sequenced in a study of shared T cell receptors in the human thymus. Profiling relied on immunoSEQ multiplex PCR, and the TCRdb table lists in-frame clones only, not all of them. The table includes 500,000 to 850,000 clones, around 87% detected once. The sample also formed part of further work on human thymus T cells.

Input material: thymocytes. Source of these receptors: a boy in the first two years of life with a congenital heart defect.

The rearrangement links TRBV13 to TRBJ1-2, with 8 bases identical to TRBD1. The CDR3 has 17 residues. With 3 bases clipped from V and 8 bases from J, the junction kept 17 bases outside the gene matches. Germline V gene data show CDR1 as PRHDT and CDR2 as FYEKMQ (reference sequence). The chain's CDR3 is CASSLERTGGRRGGYTF. CDR3 coding DNA: TGTGCCAGCAGCTTGGAACGAACAGGGGGACGGAGGGGAGGCTACACCTTC.

This sequence joins TRBV19 and TRBJ2-2, with 10 nucleotides matching TRBD2. Germline V gene data show CDR1 as LNHDA and CDR2 as SQIVND (reference sequence). V was clipped by 5 bases and J by 5 bases; unmatched bases: 14. The CDR3 sequence is 18 residues long. The CDR3 loop is CASSPPPPSGGWTGELFF. Written as DNA, the CDR3 is TGTGCCAGTAGTCCACCTCCTCCTAGCGGGGGTTGGACCGGGGAGCTGTTTTTT.